The 12 T cell receptor beta chains below were found in one sample sequenced in a study of CD8 T cells in Susac syndrome. Roughly 0.45 to 1 ug RNA was reverse transcribed with random hexamers. TCRdb redid the calling of the immunoSEQ multiplex PCR reads with MiXCR, one entry per CDR3 protein. The data hold about 130,000 distinct CDR3 sequences, with around 94% observed a single time. Sequencing used CD4+ T cells from PBMCs. The source of these receptors is a human donor with multiple sclerosis.

This clonotype was detected a few times. The chain uses TRBV7-2 and TRBJ2-1; D is unclear. The CDR3 is made up of 12 amino acids. The germline V gene encodes CDR1 SGHTA and CDR2 FQGNSA. V lost 6 bases and J 0 bases, leaving 3 bases between the germline ends. The CDR3 sequence: CASRSSYNEQFF. CDR3 nucleotide sequence: TGTGCCAGCAGATCCTCCTACAATGAGCAGTTCTTC.

The gene calls are TRBV20-1 and TRBJ2-7; 11 positions match TRBD1. The CDR3 runs to 16 residues. V was clipped by 1 base and J by 0 bases; unmatched bases: 5. The germline V gene encodes CDR1 DFQATT and CDR2 SNEGSKA (reference sequence). The CDR3 DNA is TGCAGTGCTAGAGGGGTGGGGACAGGGGGCTCCTACGAGCAGTACTTC. It is translated as CSARGVGTGGSYEQYF.

The genes are TRBV29-1 and TRBJ1-2; 7 positions match TRBD1. The CDR3 runs to 12 residues. Germline CDR1 is SQVTM and CDR2 is ANQGSEA. V dropped 3 bases and J dropped 4; count of bases not matched to a gene: 2. The CDR3 region has the DNA TGCAGCGTTGAGAGGGGGCTCTATGGCTACACCTTC. Residues: CSVERGLYGYTF.

The chain couples TRBV20-1 to TRBJ2-7; TRBD1 matches 9 bases. This CDR3 is built from 14 residues. V was pared by 3 bases and J by 1 base, with 4 bases of the junction left unmatched. Germline lookup yields CDR1 DFQATT and CDR2 SNEGSKA (reference sequence). In nucleotides, the CDR3 is TGCAGTGCTAGGGGGACAGGGAAGTCCTACGAGCAGTACTTC. Translation gives CSARGTGKSYEQYF.

The genes are TRBV29-1 and TRBJ2-1; no reliable D call. The CDR3 spans 14 residues. Per the germline V gene, CDR1 is SQVTM and CDR2 is ANQGSEA. The ends were cut back, 6 bases at V and 0 bases at J, with 12 bases in the middle. The CDR3 DNA reads TGCAGCGTGCTTAGACCGATCTCCTACAATGAGCAGTTCTTC. Amino acid sequence: CSVLRPISYNEQFF.

The chain couples TRBV5-4 to TRBJ2-6; 10 positions agree with TRBD1. The CDR3 length is 17 residues. Germline V lookup: CDR1 SGHNT, CDR2 YYREEE (reference sequence). The V gene end was trimmed by 5 bases and the J gene end by 4 bases; junction bases not matched to a gene: 9. CDR3 protein: CASSPRQGAPGANVLTF. The CDR3 DNA follows: TGTGCCAGCAGTCCCCGACAGGGGGCCCCAGGGGCCAACGTCCTGACTTTC.

V is TRBV29-1 and J is TRBJ2-7; TRBD1 is a possible D gene (5 bases). This CDR3 comprises 14 residues. The ends were cut back, 6 bases at V and 1 base at J, with 16 bases in the middle. Looked up from germline, CDR1 is SQVTM and CDR2 is ANQGSEA. CDR3 amino acids: CSVAEQDQSYEQYF. CDR3 sequence (DNA): TGCAGCGTCGCTGAACAGGACCAGTCCTACGAGCAGTACTTC.

J is TRBJ1-2 and V is TRBV3-1; D unclear. Germline V lookup: CDR1 LGHDT, CDR2 YNNKEL (reference sequence). Trimming took 3 bases from V and 8 from J, leaving 13 bases between them. CDR3 length equals 13 residues. The CDR3 loop reads CASSHELDKGYTF. In DNA, the CDR3 is TGTGCCAGCAGCCACGAACTAGACAAAGGCTACACCTTC.

This sequence joins TRBV2 and TRBJ1-2, with a weak D call TRBD1 (5 bases). Trimming cost V 4 bases and J 4 bases, with 10 bases left between them. The CDR3 runs to 13 residues. From germline, CDR1 is SNHLY and CDR2 FYNNEI. In DNA, the CDR3 is TGTGCCAGCAGTGGAAAGAGGGGCTATGGCTACACCTTC. This gives the protein CASSGKRGYGYTF.

This chain joins TRBV12-3 or TRBV12-4 and TRBJ2-1; maybe TRBD2 (6 bases). V lost 5 bases and J lost 4, with 12 bases in between. The CDR3 loop spans 14 amino acids. CDR3 loop: CASSLQEGYNEQFF. The CDR3 nucleotides are TGTGCCAGCAGTCTCCAGGAGGGGTACAATGAGCAGTTCTTC.

This clonotype appeared a single time. This sequence joins TRBV2 and TRBJ1-2, with D possibly matching TRBD1 (5 bases). Deletions cut 5 bases from V and 2 bases from J, with 12 bases between. Germline assignment: CDR1 SNHLY and CDR2 FYNNEI. There are 14 residues in the CDR3. The CDR3 loop is CASSRDDRNYGYTF. CDR3 DNA: TGTGCCAGCAGTAGGGACGACCGGAACTATGGCTACACCTTC.

The chain links TRBV5-1 to TRBJ2-5, with D unclear. Looked up from germline, CDR1 is SGHRS and CDR2 is YFSETQ. The CDR3 extends over 13 amino acids. The V and J ends lost 3 bases and 2 bases respectively, with 8 bases between them. CDR3: CASSSLLQETQYF. Here the CDR3 DNA reads TGCGCCAGCAGCTCCCTCTTACAAGAGACCCAGTACTTC.